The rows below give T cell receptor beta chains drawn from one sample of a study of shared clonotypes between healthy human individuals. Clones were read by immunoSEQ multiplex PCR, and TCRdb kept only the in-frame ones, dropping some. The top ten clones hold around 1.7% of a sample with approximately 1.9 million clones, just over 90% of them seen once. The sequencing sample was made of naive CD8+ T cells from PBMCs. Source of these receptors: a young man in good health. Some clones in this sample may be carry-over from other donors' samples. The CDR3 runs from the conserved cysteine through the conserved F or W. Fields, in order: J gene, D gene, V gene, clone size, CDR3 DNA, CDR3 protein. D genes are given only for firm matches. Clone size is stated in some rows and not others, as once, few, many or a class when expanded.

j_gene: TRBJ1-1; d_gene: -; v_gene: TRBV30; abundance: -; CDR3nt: TGTGCCTGGAGTCCAGGCCTCACTATCGGGGCTTTCTTT; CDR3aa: CAWSPGLTIGAFF
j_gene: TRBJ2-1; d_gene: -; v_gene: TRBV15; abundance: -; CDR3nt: TGTGCCACCAGCAGAGATTTTAGGCCCGGGAATGAGCAGTTCTTC; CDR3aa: CATSRDFRPGNEQFF
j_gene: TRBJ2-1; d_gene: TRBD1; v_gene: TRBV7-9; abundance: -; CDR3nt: TGTGCCAGCAGCTTATCCGGGACAGGGGTATCCAGTGAGCAGTTCTTC; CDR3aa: CASSLSGTGVSSEQFF
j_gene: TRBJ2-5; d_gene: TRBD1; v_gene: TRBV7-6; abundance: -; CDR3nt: TGTGCCAGCAGCTCGACTTCGGGACAGGGTCCGGAGACCCAGTACTTC; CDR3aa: CASSSTSGQGPETQYF
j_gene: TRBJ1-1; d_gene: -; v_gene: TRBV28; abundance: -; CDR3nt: TGTGCCAGCAGTTTACCGGGGGTTATATTCACTGAAGCTTTCTTT; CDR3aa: CASSLPGVIFTEAFF
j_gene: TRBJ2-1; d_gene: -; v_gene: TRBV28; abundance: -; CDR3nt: TGTGCCAGCAGTTTATCTCACGAAGGGAATGAGCAGTTCTTC; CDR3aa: CASSLSHEGNEQFF
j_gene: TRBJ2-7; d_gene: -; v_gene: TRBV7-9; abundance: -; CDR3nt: TGTGCCAGCAGCTGGCCCCCGGGGGACTCCTACGAGCAGTACTTC; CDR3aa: CASSWPPGDSYEQYF
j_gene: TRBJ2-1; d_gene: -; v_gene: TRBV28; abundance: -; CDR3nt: TGTGCCAGCAGTCACGCCACGATCCGTGAGGTGGGGGCGGATGAGCAGTTCTTC; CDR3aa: CASSHATIREVGADEQFF
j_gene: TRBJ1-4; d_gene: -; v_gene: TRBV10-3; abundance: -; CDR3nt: TGTGCCATCGGCGTCAGGGAGAGTGCAACTAATGAAAAACTGTTTTTT; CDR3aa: CAIGVRESATNEKLFF
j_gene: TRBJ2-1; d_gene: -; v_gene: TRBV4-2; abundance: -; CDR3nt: TGTGCCAGCAGCCAACGACAGGAGCCTAATGAGCAGTTCTTC; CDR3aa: CASSQRQEPNEQFF
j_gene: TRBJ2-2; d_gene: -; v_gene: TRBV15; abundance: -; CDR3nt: TGTGCCACCAGCAGTAAGCACCACGGGGAGCTGTTTTTT; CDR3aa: CATSSKHHGELFF
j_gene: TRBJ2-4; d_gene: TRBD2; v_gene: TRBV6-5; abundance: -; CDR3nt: TGTGCCAGCAGTCCCGGGGGGAGTGCGAACATTCAGTACTTC; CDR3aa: CASSPGGSANIQYF
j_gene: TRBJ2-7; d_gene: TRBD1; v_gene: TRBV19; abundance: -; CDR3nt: TGTGCCAGTAGTACCGGGACAGGGATAAACTACGAGCAGTACTTC; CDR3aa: CASSTGTGINYEQYF
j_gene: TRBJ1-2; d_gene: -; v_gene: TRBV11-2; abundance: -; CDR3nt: TGTGCCAGCAGCTCCCTAAGTATTGACGGGAACTATGGCTACACCTTC; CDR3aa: CASSSLSIDGNYGYTF
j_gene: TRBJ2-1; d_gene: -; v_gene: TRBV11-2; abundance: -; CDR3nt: TGTGCCAGCAGCAAGCACGGGGCACTAGGGAATGAGCAGTTCTTC; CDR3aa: CASSKHGALGNEQFF
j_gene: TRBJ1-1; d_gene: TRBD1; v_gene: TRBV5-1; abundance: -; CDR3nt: TGCGCCAGCAGCTTGCCGGACAGGGTTGGGAACACTGAAGCTTTCTTT; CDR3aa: CASSLPDRVGNTEAFF
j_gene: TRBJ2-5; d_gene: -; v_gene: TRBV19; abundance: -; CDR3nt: TGTGCCAGTACCCCGGCGGACGCAGAAGAGACCCAGTACTTC; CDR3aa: CASTPADAEETQYF
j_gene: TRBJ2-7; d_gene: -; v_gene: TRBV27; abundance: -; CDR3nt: TGTGCCAGCAGGTCTATATCCTACGAGCAGTACTTC; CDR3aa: CASRSISYEQYF
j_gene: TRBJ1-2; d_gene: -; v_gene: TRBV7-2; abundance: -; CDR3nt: TGTGCCAGCAGCTTAGTAGTCATTGACTATGGCTACACCTTC; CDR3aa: CASSLVVIDYGYTF
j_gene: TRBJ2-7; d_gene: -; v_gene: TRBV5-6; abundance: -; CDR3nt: TGTGCCAGCAGCTCAACCCACATACGCGAGCAGTACTTC; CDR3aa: CASSSTHIREQYF
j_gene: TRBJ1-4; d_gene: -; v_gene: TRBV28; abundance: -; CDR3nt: TGTGCCAGCAGTCAGCAGCAGGTGACTAATGAAAAACTGTTTTTT; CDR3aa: CASSQQQVTNEKLFF
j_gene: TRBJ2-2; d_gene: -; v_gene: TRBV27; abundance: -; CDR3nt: TGTGCCAGCAGTTTATCCCTGCGCGGGGAGCTGTTTTTT; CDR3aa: CASSLSLRGELFF
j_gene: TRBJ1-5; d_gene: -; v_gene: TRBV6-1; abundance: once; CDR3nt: TGTGCCAGCAGTGACCCTCCGGCCTGGTCGGATCAGCCCCAGCATTTT; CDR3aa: CASSDPPAWSDQPQHF
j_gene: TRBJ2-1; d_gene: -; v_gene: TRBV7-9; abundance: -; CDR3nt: TGTGCCAGCAGCTTGCCAACCAGGGTCAATGAGCAGTTCTTC; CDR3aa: CASSLPTRVNEQFF
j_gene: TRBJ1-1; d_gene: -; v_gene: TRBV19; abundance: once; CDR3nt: TGTGCCAGTATGGGGTTTCACACTGAAGCTTTCTTT; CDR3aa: CASMGFHTEAFF
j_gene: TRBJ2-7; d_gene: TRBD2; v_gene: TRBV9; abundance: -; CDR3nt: TGTGCCAGCAGCGTACTAGCGGGAGCGGGCGAGCAGTACTTC; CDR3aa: CASSVLAGAGEQYF
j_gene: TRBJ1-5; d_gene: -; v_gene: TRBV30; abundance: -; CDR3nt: TGTGCCTGGAGTGGTAGCAATCAGCCCCAGCATTTT; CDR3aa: CAWSGSNQPQHF
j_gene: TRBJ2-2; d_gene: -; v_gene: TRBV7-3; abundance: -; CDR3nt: TGTGCCAGCAGGGCGGGGAACACCGGGGAGCTGTTTTTT; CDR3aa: CASRAGNTGELFF
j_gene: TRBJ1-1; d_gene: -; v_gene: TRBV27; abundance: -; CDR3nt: TGTGCCAGCAGTTTAGGGGGGGGTATAGGCACTGAAGCTTTCTTT; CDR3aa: CASSLGGGIGTEAFF
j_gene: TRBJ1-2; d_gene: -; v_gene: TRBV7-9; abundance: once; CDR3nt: TGTGCCAGCAGCTCGGGGGGCGGGGACGGCTACACCTTC; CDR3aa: CASSSGGGDGYTF
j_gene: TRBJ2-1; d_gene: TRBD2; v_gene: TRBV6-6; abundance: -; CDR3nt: TGTGCCAGCAGTGGGGAGCCGGGCCCCCGGGAGGGGCAGTTCTTC; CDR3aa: CASSGEPGPREGQFF
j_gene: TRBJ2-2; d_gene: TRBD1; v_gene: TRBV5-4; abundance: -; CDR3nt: TGTGCCAGCAGCTTGGACTACCACACCGGGACAGGGCCCGGGGAGCTGTTTTTT; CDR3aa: CASSLDYHTGTGPGELFF
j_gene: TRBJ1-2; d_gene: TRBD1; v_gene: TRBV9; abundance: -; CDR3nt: TGTGCCAGCAGCGTAGGAACAGGGGGCGGGTATGGCTACACCTTC; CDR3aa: CASSVGTGGGYGYTF
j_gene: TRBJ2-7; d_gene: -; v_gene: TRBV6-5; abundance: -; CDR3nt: TGTGCCAGCAGTTATTCCGCCGGGGAAGATGACTACGAGCAGTACTTC; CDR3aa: CASSYSAGEDDYEQYF
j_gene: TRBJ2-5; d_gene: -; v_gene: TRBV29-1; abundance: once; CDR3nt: TGCAGCGTTGTCCCCTCATCGGGTTACCAAGAGACCCAGTACTTC; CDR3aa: CSVVPSSGYQETQYF
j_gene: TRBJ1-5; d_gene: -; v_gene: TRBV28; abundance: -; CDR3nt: TGTGCCAGCAGCTCTCCGGGACTCCTGAGCAATCAGCCCCAGCATTTT; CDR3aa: CASSSPGLLSNQPQHF
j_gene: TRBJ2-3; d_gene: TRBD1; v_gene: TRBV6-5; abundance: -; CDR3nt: TGTGCCAGCAGTCTCGGACAGGGGTATACAGATACGCAGTATTTT; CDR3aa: CASSLGQGYTDTQYF
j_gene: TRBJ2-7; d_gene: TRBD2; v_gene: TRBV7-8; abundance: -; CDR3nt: TGTGCCAGCAGTCCCTTCGCGGGAGGGCCCTACGAGCAGTACTTC; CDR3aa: CASSPFAGGPYEQYF
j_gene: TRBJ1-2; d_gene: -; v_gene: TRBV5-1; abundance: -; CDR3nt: TGCGCCAGCAGCTCCCTCGGGGGTGGCTATGGCTACACCTTC; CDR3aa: CASSSLGGGYGYTF
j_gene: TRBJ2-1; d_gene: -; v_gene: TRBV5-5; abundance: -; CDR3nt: TGTGCCAGCAGCCTCGGGCAGGGGTACAATGAGCAGTTCTTC; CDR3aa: CASSLGQGYNEQFF
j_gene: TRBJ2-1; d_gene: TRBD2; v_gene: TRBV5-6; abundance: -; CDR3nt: TGTGCCAGCAGCCCTCTAGCGGGAGGCAACAATGAGCAGTTCTTC; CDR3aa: CASSPLAGGNNEQFF
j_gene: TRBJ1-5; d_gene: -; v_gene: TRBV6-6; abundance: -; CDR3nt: TGTGCCAGCAGTTACTCACCGTATAGCAATCAGCCCCAGCATTTT; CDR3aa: CASSYSPYSNQPQHF
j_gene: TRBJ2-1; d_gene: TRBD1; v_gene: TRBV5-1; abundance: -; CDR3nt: TGCGCCAGCAGCTTGGCCTCTCAGGGGGTATACAATGAGCAGTTCTTC; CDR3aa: CASSLASQGVYNEQFF
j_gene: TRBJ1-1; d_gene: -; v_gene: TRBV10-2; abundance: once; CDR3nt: TGCGCCAGCAGTCGGGCAGGGCGGACTGAAGCTTTCTTT; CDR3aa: CASSRAGRTEAFF
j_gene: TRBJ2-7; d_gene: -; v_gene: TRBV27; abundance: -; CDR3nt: TGTGCCAGCAGTTTATCTTCGCGGAGCGAGCAGTACTTC; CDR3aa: CASSLSSRSEQYF
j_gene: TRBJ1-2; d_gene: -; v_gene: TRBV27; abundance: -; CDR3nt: TGTGCCAGCAGTTTTCAACCACGAAGTGGCTACACCTTC; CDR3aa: CASSFQPRSGYTF
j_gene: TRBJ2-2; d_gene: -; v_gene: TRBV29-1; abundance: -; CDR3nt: TGCAGCGTTGTAGGAGTCTCCGGGGAGCTGTTTTTT; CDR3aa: CSVVGVSGELFF
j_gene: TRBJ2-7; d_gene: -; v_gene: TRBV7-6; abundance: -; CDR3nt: TGTGCCAGCAGCTTAGTGGGTCAGGGTCTGCGGGAGCAGTACTTC; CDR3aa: CASSLVGQGLREQYF
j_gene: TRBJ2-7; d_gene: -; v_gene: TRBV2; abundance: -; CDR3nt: TGTGCCAGCAGTGAGCGGGCTGGAGTAGAAGGGGCCCTCCTAGAGCAGTACTTC; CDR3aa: CASSERAGVEGALLEQYF
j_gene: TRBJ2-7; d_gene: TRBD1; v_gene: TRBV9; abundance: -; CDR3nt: TGTGCCAGCAGCCCTCCTCCGGGACAGGGATCCTACGAGCAGTACTTC; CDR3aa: CASSPPPGQGSYEQYF
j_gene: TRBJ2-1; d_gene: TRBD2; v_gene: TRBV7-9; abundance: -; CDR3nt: TGTGCCAGCAGCGTACACCTAGCGGGAGATAACAATGAGCAGTTCTTC; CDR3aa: CASSVHLAGDNNEQFF
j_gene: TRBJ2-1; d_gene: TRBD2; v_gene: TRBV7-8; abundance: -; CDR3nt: TGTGCCAGCAGCGCCCGTATGGCTAGCGGGAGAGGTCGTGAGCAGTTCTTC; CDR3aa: CASSARMASGRGREQFF
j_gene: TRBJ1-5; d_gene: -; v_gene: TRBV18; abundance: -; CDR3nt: TGTGCCAGCTCACCACCGGGGTACGGTCATGGCAATCAGCCCCAGCATTTT; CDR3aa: CASSPPGYGHGNQPQHF
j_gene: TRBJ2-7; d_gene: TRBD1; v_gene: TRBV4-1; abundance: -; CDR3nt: TGCGCCAGCAGCCAAGAACCGGCAGGGGGCTACGGAGTGCAGTACTTC; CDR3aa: CASSQEPAGGYGVQYF
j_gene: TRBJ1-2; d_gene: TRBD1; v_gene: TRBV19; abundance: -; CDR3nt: TGTGCCAGTAGTAAGATCGACAGGGGTGGCTACACCTTC; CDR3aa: CASSKIDRGGYTF
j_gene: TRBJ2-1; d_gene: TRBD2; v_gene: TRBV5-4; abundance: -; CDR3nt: TGTGCCAGCAGCCCCGATCCTAGCGGGAGTCCGTATGAGCAGTTCTTC; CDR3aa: CASSPDPSGSPYEQFF
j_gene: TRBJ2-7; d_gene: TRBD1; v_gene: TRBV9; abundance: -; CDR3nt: TGTGCCAGCAGCCCCAGGGGGCCCTACGAGCAGTACTTC; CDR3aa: CASSPRGPYEQYF
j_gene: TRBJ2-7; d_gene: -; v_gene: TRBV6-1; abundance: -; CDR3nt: TGTGCCAGCAGTGAAAGGAGGGGATCCTACGAGCAGTACTTC; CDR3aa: CASSERRGSYEQYF
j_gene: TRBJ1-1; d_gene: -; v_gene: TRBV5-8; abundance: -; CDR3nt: TGTGCCAGCAGCTTGGCGGTGAACACTGAAGCTTTCTTT; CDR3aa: CASSLAVNTEAFF
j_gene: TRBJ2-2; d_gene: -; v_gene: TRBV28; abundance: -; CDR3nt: TGTGCCAGCAGTTTCGCCGGCGGAGCTGGGGAGCTGTTTTTT; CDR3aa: CASSFAGGAGELFF